What follows is one T cell receptor beta chain and its context. The data stem from a study of blood T cell repertoires in COVID-19. The table came from immunoSEQ multiplex PCR; TCRdb's copy has only in-frame clones and leaves some out. The table shows 200,000 to 250,000 clones, with roughly 90% occurring only once. Trimming removed 2 bases at V and 3 bases at J, with 7 bases between. This CDR3 contains 13 residues. Germline-derived CDR1 and CDR2 are SNHLY and FYNNEI. The specimen sequenced was peripheral blood. The chain carries TRBV2 and TRBJ1-2; unclear D gene. This sequence originates from a woman aged 55-69 years with acute or convalescent COVID-19. CDR3 coding DNA: TGTGCCAGCAGTGAATTTTCTGACTATGGCTACACCTTC. As protein: CASSEFSDYGYTF. Variable domain in full (rest from reference TRBV2 and TRBJ1-2): EPEVTQTPSHQVTQMGQEVILRCVPISNHLYFYWYRQILGQKVEFLVSFYNNEISEKSEIFDDQFSVERPDGSNFTLKIRSTKLEDSAMYFCASSEFSDYGYTFGSGTRLTVV.